The TCR beta chain described here comes from a study of chemoradiotherapy in HPV16-positive cancers. Turning to the study itself: A couple of HPV16-positive patients' cells yielded candidate HPV-specific clones and common motifs.

Study-level points and caveats: Candidate HPV-specific clones and E7-related TCR motifs grew in tumor during treatment.

In the case of this clone: The antigen remains undetermined.

This table comes from immunoSEQ multiplex PCR, and its TCRdb copy is limited to in-frame clones, with some not included. Among about 12,000 clones listed, approximately 85% were seen once. Samples were taken several times over chemoradiotherapy. This TCR derives from a human donor with HPV-associated anogenital cancer. The sample consisted of blood, taken from a patient who underwent chemoradiotherapy.

The CDR3: CASSLNRGWDEQFF. In nucleotides, the CDR3 is TGTGCCAGCAGCTTAAACAGGGGATGGGATGAGCAGTTCTTC. V and J are TRBV7-2 and TRBJ2-1, with TRBD1 identical over 7 bases. The CDR3 spans 14 residues. Trimming removed 2 bases from V and 8 bases from J; junction bases left unmatched: 6. From germline, CDR1 is SGHTA and CDR2 FQGNSA.